The clone carrying this TCR beta chain has just a few counts. Its antigen remains unidentified. This entry belongs to a study of cytomegalovirus exposure and HLA in healthy donors. Regarding the study as a whole: In a later analysis, 17,000 or so TCR beta sequences were associated with HLA alleles at 0.05 false discovery rate. By HLA locus, TCR association rates varied in a later analysis, with DRB1 showing the most and HLA-C the fewest.

The study ran its PCR with 60 Vbeta and 13 Jbeta primers. TCRdb keeps only in-frame clones here, not all; method: immunoSEQ multiplex PCR. Of about 85,000 clones in the sample, about 80% were seen once. Germline CDR1 reads LNHDA; CDR2 reads SQIVND (reference sequence). The J segment lost 7 bases and the V segment lost 6 bases, leaving 4 bases of the junction unmatched. CDR3 size: 13 residues. The chain carries TRBV19 and TRBJ2-7; 12 bases map to TRBD2. Sequenced: PBMCs. This clonotype originated in a man aged 45-65 years in good health and CMV-seropositive. As DNA, the CDR3 is TGTGCCAGTAGACCTACTAGCGGGAGGGAGCAGTACTTC. It codes for CASRPTSGREQYF.